The 25 T cell receptor beta chains given below trace back to one sample, sequenced in a study of CD8 T cells in Susac syndrome. Random-hexamer reverse transcription was applied to roughly 0.5 to 1 ug RNA. From the immunoSEQ multiplex PCR reads, TCRdb called clonotypes with MiXCR, one entry per CDR3 protein. The sample lists under 250,000 distinct CDR3 sequences, about 94% seen once, with around 0.07% in the top ten. The source material was CD4+ T cells from PBMCs. The source of these receptors is a human donor with multiple sclerosis.

This chain connects TRBV19 to TRBJ1-5; 7 nucleotides match TRBD1. Germline loops: CDR1 LNHDA, CDR2 SQIVND (reference sequence). V lost 7 bases to trimming and J lost 5 bases; unmatched junction nucleotides: 8. The CDR3 extends over 14 amino acids. CDR3 region: CASMWGTVDQPQHF. The CDR3 nucleotides read TGTGCCAGTATGTGGGGGACAGTGGATCAGCCCCAGCATTTT.

The chain combines TRBV2 with TRBJ2-3; D gene uncertain. V lost 5 bases and J lost 4, with 13 bases in between. The germline CDR1 and CDR2 sequences are SNHLY and FYNNEI. The CDR3 is 14 amino acids. The CDR3 reads CASSSRRSPDTQYF. The CDR3 DNA is TGTGCCAGCAGTTCACGCCGTTCACCAGATACGCAGTATTTT.

The genes are TRBV19 and TRBJ2-2; D perhaps matches TRBD2 (5 bases). Germline CDR1 is LNHDA and CDR2 is SQIVND (reference sequence). The CDR3 sequence is 14 residues long. The V end was cut by 5 bases, the J end by 2 bases, with 9 bases between. CDR3 sequence: CASSYEGNTGELFF. CDR3 DNA: TGTGCCAGTAGTTACGAGGGAAACACCGGGGAGCTGTTTTTT. Variable domain in full (rest from reference TRBV19 and TRBJ2-2): DGGITQSPKYLFRKEGQNVTLSCEQNLNHDAMYWYRQDPGQGLRLIYYSQIVNDFQKGDIAEGYSVSREKKESFPLTVTSAQKNPTAFYLCASSYEGNTGELFFGEGSRLTVL.

The chain links TRBV5-1 to TRBJ2-1, with D perhaps TRBD1 or TRBD2 (7 bases each). This CDR3 is built from 14 residues. V was cut by 4 bases and J by 10 bases, with 18 bases left in between. Germline V gives CDR1 SGHRS, CDR2 YFSETQ. The CDR3 loop is CASSPRGGLWEQFF. The CDR3 bases are TGCGCCAGCAGCCCCAGGGGGGGACTCTGGGAGCAGTTCTTC.

The chain joins TRBV12-3 or TRBV12-4 to TRBJ2-5, with 9 bases lining up with TRBD1. V was pared by 5 bases and J by 1 base, with 11 bases of the junction left unmatched. The CDR3 has 17 amino acids. CDR3 bases: TGTGCCAGCAGTCTAGGGGGACAGGGAACGCTCCAAGAGACCCAGTACTTC. Its protein is CASSLGGQGTLQETQYF.

This chain links TRBV18 with TRBJ1-1; tentatively, D is TRBD1 (5 bases). CDR3 size: 15 residues. CDR1 is KGHSH and CDR2 is LQKENI in the germline V gene. The germline V and J ends were trimmed by 3 bases and 2 bases, with 13 bases remaining between them. CDR3 residues: CASSPLDSHNTEAFF. The CDR3, as DNA: TGTGCCAGCTCACCGCTTGACAGCCATAACACTGAAGCTTTCTTT.

V and J are TRBV29-1 and TRBJ1-1, with a weak D call TRBD1 (6 bases). Trimming stripped 3 bases from V and 6 bases from J, with 14 bases between. CDR1 is SQVTM and CDR2 is ANQGSEA in the germline V gene. This CDR3 is 13 amino acids long. Here the CDR3 DNA reads TGCAGCGTTGATTCAGGGGCTGGGGCTGAAGCTTTCTTT. It encodes CSVDSGAGAEAFF.

This clonotype was seen more than once but under ten times. The V call is TRBV10-2, the J call TRBJ1-6, with D uncertain. The CDR3 is 13 amino acids. Between the trimmed V and J ends, which lost 0 bases and 14 bases, there was a span of 11 bases. The V gene's germline CDR1 is WSHSY and CDR2 SAAADI. CDR3 sequence: CASSESSEVALHF. CDR3 bases: TGCGCCAGCAGTGAGTCGTCCGAGGTAGCCCTCCACTTT.

CDR3 nucleotide sequence: TGCAGTGCTCGCTCGACGGTGCCGGGCGAGACCCAGTACTTC. This codes for CSARSTVPGETQYF. The V gene is TRBV20-1, the J gene TRBJ2-5; D is unresolved. CDR3 length: 14 amino acids. Germline loops: CDR1 DFQATT, CDR2 SNEGSKA (reference sequence). V dropped 5 bases and J dropped 5 bases, with 18 bases sitting between them.

The V and J genes are TRBV11-1 and TRBJ1-6; 11 positions agree with TRBD1. This CDR3 is built from 16 residues. V lost 5 bases, J lost 8 bases, and 8 bases stayed unmatched. The germline CDR1 and CDR2 sequences are SGHAT and FQDESV (reference sequence). CDR3 bases: TGTGCCAGCAGCACAGGACAGGGGGCGAGGGATTCACCCCTCCACTTT. Protein: CASSTGQGARDSPLHF.

This clonotype was recorded once. The chain is built from TRBV5-1 and TRBJ1-1; D gene uncertain. CDR3 length: 13 residues. The V end lost 4 bases, the J end lost 2 bases, and 9 bases lay between the germline ends. CDR1 and CDR2 (germline): SGHRS, YFSETQ. The CDR3, as DNA: TGCGCCAGCAGCACCCGGATAAACACTGAAGCTTTCTTT. It translates to CASSTRINTEAFF.

The rearrangement joins TRBV18 to TRBJ2-5; 9 positions match TRBD2. The V and J ends lost 2 bases and 2 bases, in that order; junction bases with no gene match: 15. CDR1 and CDR2 from the germline V gene are KGHSH and LQKENI. This CDR3 contains 19 residues. CDR3 protein: CASSPFPTRGGARQETQYF. In nucleotides, the CDR3 is TGTGCCAGCTCACCATTCCCGACTCGCGGGGGGGCGCGGCAAGAGACCCAGTACTTC.

This chain uses TRBV12-3 or TRBV12-4 with TRBJ2-3, with 8 bases lining up with TRBD2. V lost 3 bases and J lost 4; bases outside the gene matches: 6. CDR3 length: 15 amino acids. The CDR3 is CASSFAGGGADTQYF. The DNA for the CDR3 is TGTGCCAGCAGTTTCGCGGGAGGTGGTGCAGATACGCAGTATTTT.

CDR3 region: CAIRDPGLGSETQYF. The CDR3 bases are TGTGCCATCAGGGACCCGGGACTAGGGTCAGAGACCCAGTACTTC. The chain has TRBV10-3 and TRBJ2-5; 8 bases map to TRBD2. With V trimmed by 6 bases and J by 4 bases, 10 bases remained unmatched. Germline values: CDR1 ENHRY, CDR2 SYGVKD. The CDR3 totals 15 residues.

This rearrangement joins TRBV5-1 to TRBJ1-2, with 8 bases fitting TRBD1. CDR1 SGHRS and CDR2 YFSETQ come from the germline V gene. J was trimmed by 4 bases and V by 4 bases; bases with no gene match: 12. The CDR3 covers 16 residues. The CDR3 reads CASSPWDRSASYGYTF. The CDR3 DNA follows: TGCGCCAGCAGCCCGTGGGACAGGTCTGCGAGCTATGGCTACACCTTC.

V gene TRBV14 combines with J gene TRBJ1-1; D is undetermined. Between the trimmed V and J ends, which lost 1 base and 1 base, there was a span of 10 bases. The CDR3 consists of 15 residues. Germline CDR1 and CDR2: SGHDN and FVKESK. CDR3 bases: TGTGCCAGCAGCCAAGGCTTTTCAGGGAACACTGAAGCTTTCTTT. Translation: CASSQGFSGNTEAFF.

This clonotype came up once. The chain combines TRBV30 with TRBJ1-1, with D tentatively TRBD1 (6 bases). Germline V gene data show CDR1 as GTSNPN and CDR2 as SVGIG (reference sequence). The CDR3 length is 12 residues. V lost 0 bases, J lost 7 bases, and 9 bases lay in between. The CDR3 is CAWSVRGDEAFF. The CDR3 DNA reads as TGTGCCTGGAGTGTGAGGGGGGATGAAGCTTTCTTT.

The V gene is TRBV29-1, the J gene TRBJ1-1, with D possibly matching TRBD1 (5 bases). V gave up 6 bases and J gave up 7 bases, with 18 bases separating them. Per germline, CDR1 SQVTM and CDR2 ANQGSEA. This CDR3 region has 13 residues. The CDR3, as DNA: TGCAGCGTCCGGGGCAGGGCCCTAGTTGAAGCTTTCTTT. This codes for CSVRGRALVEAFF. Full variable domain (missing parts from reference TRBV29-1 and TRBJ1-1): SAVISQKPSRDICQRGTSLTIQCQVDSQVTMMFWYRQQPGQSLTLIATANQGSEATYESGFVIDKFPISRPNLTFSTLTVSNMSPEDSSIYLCSVRGRALVEAFFGQGTRLTVV.

The CDR3 loop reads CASSGSETQYF. In nucleotides, the CDR3 is TGTGCCAGCAGCGGAAGCGAGACCCAGTACTTC. The V gene is TRBV7-6, the J gene TRBJ2-5; D remains ambiguous. Deletions cut 5 bases from V and 5 bases from J, with 6 bases between. CDR3 length: 11 residues. Germline CDR1 and CDR2: SGHVS and FNYEAQ.

This clonotype was seen a handful of times. V is TRBV18 and J is TRBJ2-1, with TRBD1 as a possible D gene (5 bases). The CDR3 runs to 13 residues. The V gene lost 3 bases and the J gene lost 5 bases, with 8 bases spanning the gap. CDR1 KGHSH and CDR2 LQKENI come from the germline V gene. The CDR3 sequence: CASSPRGNNEQFF. DNA for the CDR3: TGTGCCAGCTCACCTAGGGGTAACAATGAGCAGTTCTTC.

The chain uses TRBV28 and TRBJ1-2; TRBD1 is a possible D gene (5 bases). Germline CDR1 is MDHEN and CDR2 is SYDVKM. There are 12 residues in the CDR3. Trimming pared 6 bases from V and 7 bases from J, leaving 12 bases between. In DNA, the CDR3 is TGTGCCAGCAGCCCAGGGCTTCGTGGCTACACCTTC. Translation: CASSPGLRGYTF.

The rearrangement links TRBV29-1 to TRBJ2-1; possible D gene TRBD2, 6 bases. V was trimmed by 7 bases and J by 9 bases, leaving 19 bases between them. The CDR3 length is 13 residues. The germline CDR1 and CDR2 sequences are SQVTM and ANQGSEA. The CDR3 DNA reads as TGCAGCGCCCGGGGGTCCGGGGGAGGTGAGCAGTTCTTC. The encoded protein is CSARGSGGGEQFF.

V usage is TRBV9 and J usage is TRBJ1-4; TRBD1 agrees at 7 bases. Germline V lookup: CDR1 SGDLS, CDR2 YYNGEE. V lost 8 bases, J lost 5 bases, and 3 bases stayed unmatched. The CDR3 runs to 12 residues. CDR3 DNA: TGTGCCAGTGGACAGGAAAATGAAAAACTGTTTTTT. Translated: CASGQENEKLFF.

The chain joins TRBV27 to TRBJ2-3; D is uncertain. V gave up 6 bases and J gave up 4 bases, with 17 bases separating them. Germline V gene sequence: CDR1 MNHEY, CDR2 SMNVEV (reference sequence). The CDR3 contains 15 residues. The CDR3 coding sequence is TGTGCCAGCAGGAGGACCCTAGTATCGTCAGATACGCAGTATTTT. This gives the protein CASRRTLVSSDTQYF.

V usage is TRBV4-1 and J usage is TRBJ2-1; D perhaps matches TRBD2 (6 bases). V was cut by 0 bases and J by 6 bases, with 18 bases left in between. Germline loops: CDR1 MGHRA, CDR2 YSYEKL. The length of the CDR3 is 17 residues. DNA for the CDR3: TGCGCCAGCAGCCAAGAGGGAAGCCCCTTGGGAGGCAATGAGCAGTTCTTC. Translating gives CASSQEGSPLGGNEQFF.